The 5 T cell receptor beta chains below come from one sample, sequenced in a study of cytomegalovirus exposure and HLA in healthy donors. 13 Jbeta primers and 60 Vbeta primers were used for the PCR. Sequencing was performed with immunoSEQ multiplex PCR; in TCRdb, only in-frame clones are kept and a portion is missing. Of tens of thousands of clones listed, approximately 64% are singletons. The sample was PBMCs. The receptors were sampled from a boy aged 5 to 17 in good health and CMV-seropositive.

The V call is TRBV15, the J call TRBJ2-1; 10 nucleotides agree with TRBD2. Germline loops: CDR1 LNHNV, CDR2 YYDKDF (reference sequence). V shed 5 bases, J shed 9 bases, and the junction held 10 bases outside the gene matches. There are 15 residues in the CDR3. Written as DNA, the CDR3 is TGTGCCACCAGCGGAAAAGCGGGGGGGGCTCCTGAGCAGTTCTTC. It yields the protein CATSGKAGGAPEQFF.

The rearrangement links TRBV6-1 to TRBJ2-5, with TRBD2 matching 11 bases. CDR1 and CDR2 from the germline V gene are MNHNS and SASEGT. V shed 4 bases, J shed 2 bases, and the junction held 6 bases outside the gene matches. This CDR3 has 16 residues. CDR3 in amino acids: CASSAQLAGVQETQYF. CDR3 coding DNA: TGTGCCAGCAGTGCCCAACTAGCGGGGGTACAAGAGACCCAGTACTTC.

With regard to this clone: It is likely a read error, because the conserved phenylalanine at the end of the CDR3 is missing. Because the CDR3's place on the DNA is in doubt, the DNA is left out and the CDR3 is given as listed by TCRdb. CDR3 sequence reads: CASRGPTLEGS. J is TRBJ1-2 and V is TRBV27. Looked up from germline, CDR1 is MNHEY and CDR2 is SMNVEV (reference sequence). The CDR3 sequence runs 11 residues, both termini included.

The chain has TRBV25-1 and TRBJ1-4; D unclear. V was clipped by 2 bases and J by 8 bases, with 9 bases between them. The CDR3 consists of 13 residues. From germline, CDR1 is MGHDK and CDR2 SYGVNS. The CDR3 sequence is CASSEPFLEKLFF. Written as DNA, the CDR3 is TGTGCCAGCAGTGAACCATTTTTGGAAAAACTGTTTTTT.

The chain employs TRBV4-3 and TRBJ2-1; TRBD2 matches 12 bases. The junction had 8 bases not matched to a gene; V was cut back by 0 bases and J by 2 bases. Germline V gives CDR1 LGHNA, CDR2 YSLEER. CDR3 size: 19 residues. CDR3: CASSQDIGSSGRAYNEQFF. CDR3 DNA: TGCGCCAGCAGCCAAGATATCGGGTCTAGCGGGAGGGCCTACAATGAGCAGTTCTTC.